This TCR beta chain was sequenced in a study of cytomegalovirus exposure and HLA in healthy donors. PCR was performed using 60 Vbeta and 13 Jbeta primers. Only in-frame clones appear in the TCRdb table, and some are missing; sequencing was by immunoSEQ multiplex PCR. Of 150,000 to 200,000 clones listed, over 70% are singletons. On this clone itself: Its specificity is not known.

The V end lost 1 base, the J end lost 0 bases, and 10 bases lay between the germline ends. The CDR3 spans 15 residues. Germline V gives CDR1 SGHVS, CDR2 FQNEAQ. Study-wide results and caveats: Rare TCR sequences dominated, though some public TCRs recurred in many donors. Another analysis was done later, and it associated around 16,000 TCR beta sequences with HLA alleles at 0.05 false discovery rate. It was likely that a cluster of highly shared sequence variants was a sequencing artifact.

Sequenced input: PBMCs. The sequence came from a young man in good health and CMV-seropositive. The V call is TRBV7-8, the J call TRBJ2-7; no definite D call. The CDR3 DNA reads TGTGCCAGCAGCTTAGAGGTTCGGAGCTCCTACGAGCAGTACTTC. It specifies CASSLEVRSSYEQYF.